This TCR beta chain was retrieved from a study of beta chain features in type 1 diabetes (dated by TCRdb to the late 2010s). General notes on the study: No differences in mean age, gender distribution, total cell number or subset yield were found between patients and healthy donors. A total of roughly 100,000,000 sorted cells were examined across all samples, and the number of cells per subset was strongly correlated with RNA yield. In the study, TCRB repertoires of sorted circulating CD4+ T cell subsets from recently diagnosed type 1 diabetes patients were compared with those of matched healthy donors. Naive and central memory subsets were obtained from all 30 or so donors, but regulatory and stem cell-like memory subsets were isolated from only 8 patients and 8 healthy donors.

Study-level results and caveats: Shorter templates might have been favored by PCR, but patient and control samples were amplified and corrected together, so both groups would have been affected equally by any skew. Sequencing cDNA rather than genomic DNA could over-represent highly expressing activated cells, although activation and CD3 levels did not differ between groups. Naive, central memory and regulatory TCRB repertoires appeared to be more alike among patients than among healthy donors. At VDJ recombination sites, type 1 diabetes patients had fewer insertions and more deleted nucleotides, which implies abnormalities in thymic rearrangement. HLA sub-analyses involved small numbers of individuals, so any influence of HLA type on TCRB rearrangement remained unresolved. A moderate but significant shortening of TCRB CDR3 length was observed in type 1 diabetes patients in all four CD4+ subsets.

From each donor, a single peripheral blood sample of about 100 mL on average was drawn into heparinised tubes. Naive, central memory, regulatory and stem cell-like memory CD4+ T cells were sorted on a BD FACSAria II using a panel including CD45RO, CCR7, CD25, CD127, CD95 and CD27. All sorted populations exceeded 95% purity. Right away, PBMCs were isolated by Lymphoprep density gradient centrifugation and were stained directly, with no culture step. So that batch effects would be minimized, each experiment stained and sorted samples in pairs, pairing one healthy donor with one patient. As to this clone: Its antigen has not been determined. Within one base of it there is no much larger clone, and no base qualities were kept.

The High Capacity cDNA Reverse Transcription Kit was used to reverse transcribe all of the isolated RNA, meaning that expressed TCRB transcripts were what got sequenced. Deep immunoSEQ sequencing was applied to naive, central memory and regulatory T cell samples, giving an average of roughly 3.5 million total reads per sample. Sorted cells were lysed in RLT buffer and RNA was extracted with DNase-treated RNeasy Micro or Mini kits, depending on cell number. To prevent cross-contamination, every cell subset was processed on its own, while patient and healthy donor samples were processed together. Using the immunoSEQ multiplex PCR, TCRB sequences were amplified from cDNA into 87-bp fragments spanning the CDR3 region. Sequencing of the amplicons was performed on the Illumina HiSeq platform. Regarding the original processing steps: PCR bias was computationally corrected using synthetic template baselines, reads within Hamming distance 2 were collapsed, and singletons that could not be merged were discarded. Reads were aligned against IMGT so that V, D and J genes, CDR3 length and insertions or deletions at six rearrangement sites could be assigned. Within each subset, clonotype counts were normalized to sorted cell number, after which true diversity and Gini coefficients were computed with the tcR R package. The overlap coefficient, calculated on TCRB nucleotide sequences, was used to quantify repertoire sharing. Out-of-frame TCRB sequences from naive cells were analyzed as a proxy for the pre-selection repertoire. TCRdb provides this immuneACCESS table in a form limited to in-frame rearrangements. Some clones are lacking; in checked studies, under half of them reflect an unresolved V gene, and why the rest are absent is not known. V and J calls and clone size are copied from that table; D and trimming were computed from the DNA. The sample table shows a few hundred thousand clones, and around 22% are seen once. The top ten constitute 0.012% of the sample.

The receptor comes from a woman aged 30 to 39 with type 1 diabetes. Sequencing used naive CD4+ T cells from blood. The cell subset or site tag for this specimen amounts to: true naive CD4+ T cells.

The nucleotides read TGTGCCAGCTCACCGTCTAGCGGGGAGCCCTGGGAGCAGTACTTC. This codes for CASSPSSGEPWEQYF. The chain links TRBV18 with TRBJ2-7; 9 central bases correspond to TRBD2. Via the germline V gene, CDR1 is KGHSH and CDR2 LQKENI. The CDR3 measures 15 amino acids from cysteine to phenylalanine. Just CDR3 DNA is preserved here, 45 bases in frame from base 1. For this chain, trimming is 3 bases at the V end and 7 bases at the J end, and the number of junction bases without a gene match is 10.